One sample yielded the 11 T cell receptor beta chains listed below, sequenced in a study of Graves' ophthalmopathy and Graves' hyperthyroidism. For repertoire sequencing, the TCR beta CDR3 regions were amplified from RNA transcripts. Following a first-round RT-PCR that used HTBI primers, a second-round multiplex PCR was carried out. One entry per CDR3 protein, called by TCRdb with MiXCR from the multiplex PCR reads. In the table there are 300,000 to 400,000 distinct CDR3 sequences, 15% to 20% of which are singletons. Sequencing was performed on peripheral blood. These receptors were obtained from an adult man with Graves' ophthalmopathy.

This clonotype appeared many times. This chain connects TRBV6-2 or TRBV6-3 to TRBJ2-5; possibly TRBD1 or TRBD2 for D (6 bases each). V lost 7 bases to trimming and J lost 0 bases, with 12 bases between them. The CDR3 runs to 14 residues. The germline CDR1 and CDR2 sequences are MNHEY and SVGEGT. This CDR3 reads CASTEGGNQETQYF. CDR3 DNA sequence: TGTGCCAGCACCGAGGGGGGAAACCAAGAGACCCAGTACTTC.

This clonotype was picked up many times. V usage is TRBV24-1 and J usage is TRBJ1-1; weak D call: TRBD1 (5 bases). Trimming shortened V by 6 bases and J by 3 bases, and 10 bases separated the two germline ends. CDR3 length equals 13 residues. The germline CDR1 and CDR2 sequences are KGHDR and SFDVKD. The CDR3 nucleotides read TGTGCCACCAGTTCCAGGGACCACACTGAAGCTTTCTTT. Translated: CATSSRDHTEAFF.

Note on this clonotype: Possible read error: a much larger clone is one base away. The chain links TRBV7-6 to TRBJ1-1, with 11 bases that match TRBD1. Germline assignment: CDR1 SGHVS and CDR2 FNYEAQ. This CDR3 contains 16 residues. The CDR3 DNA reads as TGTGCCAACAGCTTTGGGACAGGGGGTTCGGGCACTGAAGCTTTCTTT. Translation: CANSFGTGGSGTEAFF.

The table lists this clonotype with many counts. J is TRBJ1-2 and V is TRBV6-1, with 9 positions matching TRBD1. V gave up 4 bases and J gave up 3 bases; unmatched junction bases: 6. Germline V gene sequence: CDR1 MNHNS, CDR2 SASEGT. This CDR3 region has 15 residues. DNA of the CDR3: TGTGCCAGCAGTGTTACCGGACAGGGGTACTATGGCTACACCTTC. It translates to CASSVTGQGYYGYTF.

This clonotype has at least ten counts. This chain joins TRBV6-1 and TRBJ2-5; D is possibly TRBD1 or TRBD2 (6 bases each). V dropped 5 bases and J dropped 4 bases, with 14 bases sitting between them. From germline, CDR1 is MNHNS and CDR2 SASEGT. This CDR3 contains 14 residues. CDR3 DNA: TGTGCCAGCAGTCGAGGAGGGGGGTCAGAGACCCAGTACTTC. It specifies CASSRGGGSETQYF.

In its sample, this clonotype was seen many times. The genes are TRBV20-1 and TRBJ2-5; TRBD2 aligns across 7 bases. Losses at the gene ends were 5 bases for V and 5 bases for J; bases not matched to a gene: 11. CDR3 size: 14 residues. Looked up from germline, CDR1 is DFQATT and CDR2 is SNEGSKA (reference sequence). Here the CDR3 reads CSALTLAERETQYF. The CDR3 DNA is TGCAGTGCTCTGACTCTAGCGGAAAGGGAGACCCAGTACTTC.

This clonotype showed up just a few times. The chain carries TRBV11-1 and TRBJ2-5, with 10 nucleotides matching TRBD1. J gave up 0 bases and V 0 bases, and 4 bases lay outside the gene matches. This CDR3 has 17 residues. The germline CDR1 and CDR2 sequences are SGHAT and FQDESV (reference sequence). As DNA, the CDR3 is TGTGCCAGCAGCTTAGCGCCGGGACAGGGGCACCAAGAGACCCAGTACTTC. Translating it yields CASSLAPGQGHQETQYF.

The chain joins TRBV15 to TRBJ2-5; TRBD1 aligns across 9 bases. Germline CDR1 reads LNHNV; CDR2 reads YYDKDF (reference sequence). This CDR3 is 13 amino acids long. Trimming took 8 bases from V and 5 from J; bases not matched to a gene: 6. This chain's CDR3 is CATATGGEETQYF. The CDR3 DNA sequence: TGTGCCACCGCTACAGGGGGCGAGGAGACCCAGTACTTC.

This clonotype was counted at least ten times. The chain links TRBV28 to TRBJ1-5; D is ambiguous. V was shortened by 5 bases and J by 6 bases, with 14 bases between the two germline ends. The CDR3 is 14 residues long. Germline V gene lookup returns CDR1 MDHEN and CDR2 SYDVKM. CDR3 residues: CASSPPTRGQPQHF. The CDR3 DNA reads TGTGCCAGCAGTCCCCCGACGAGAGGTCAGCCCCAGCATTTT.

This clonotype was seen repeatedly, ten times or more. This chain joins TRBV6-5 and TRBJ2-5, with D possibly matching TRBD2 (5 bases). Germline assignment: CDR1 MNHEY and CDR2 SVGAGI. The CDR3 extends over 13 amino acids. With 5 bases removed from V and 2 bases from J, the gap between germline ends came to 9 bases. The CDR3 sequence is CASSTREQETQYF. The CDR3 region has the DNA TGTGCCAGCAGTACCCGGGAACAAGAGACCCAGTACTTC.

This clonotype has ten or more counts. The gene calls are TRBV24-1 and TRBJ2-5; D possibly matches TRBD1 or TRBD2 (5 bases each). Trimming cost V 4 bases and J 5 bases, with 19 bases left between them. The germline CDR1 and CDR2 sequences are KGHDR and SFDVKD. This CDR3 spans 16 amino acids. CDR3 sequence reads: CATSDSGSRSVETQYF. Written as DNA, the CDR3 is TGTGCCACCAGTGACTCAGGGAGTAGGAGTGTGGAGACCCAGTACTTC.